The 31 T cell receptor beta chains listed next were all sequenced from one sample in a study of shared clonotypes between healthy human individuals. The data were produced by immunoSEQ multiplex PCR, yet TCRdb's version contains in-frame clones alone and is incomplete. The sample has around 2.3 million clones, nearly 97% seen once. The sequencing input was naive CD4+ T cells sorted from blood. As to subset: CD45RA+ positively selected. The source of these receptors is a man younger than 30 in good health.

V gene TRBV18 combines with J gene TRBJ2-7; no firm D call. The CDR3 covers 14 residues. Per germline, CDR1 KGHSH and CDR2 LQKENI. V lost 2 bases and J 2 bases, leaving 10 bases between the germline ends. CDR3 region: CASSPENRAYEQYF. The CDR3 nucleotides are TGTGCCAGCTCACCAGAAAACAGAGCCTACGAGCAGTACTTC.

The V gene is TRBV7-9, the J gene TRBJ2-2; either TRBD1 or TRBD2 may fit D (6 bases each). Germline V lookup: CDR1 SEHNR, CDR2 FQNEAQ (reference sequence). The CDR3 is 14 amino acids. V was shortened by 7 bases and J by 1 base, with 10 bases between the two germline ends. The CDR3 region is CASIGGKNTGELFF. The CDR3 bases are TGTGCCAGCATCGGGGGCAAGAACACCGGGGAGCTGTTTTTT.

The chain employs TRBV29-1 and TRBJ2-7; no clear D. Germline CDR1 is SQVTM and CDR2 is ANQGSEA. The V gene lost 4 bases and the J gene lost 2 bases, with 18 bases spanning the gap. CDR3 size: 15 residues. The CDR3 loop is CSVGYWGQDTYEQYF. The CDR3 DNA is TGCAGCGTTGGATATTGGGGTCAAGATACCTACGAGCAGTACTTC.

J is TRBJ2-1 and V is TRBV20-1, with a weak D call TRBD2 (6 bases). Germline loops: CDR1 DFQATT, CDR2 SNEGSKA (reference sequence). With 5 bases removed from V and 15 bases from J, the gap between germline ends came to 17 bases. The CDR3 has 11 residues. The CDR3 protein is CSAQRLDGGFF. The DNA for the CDR3 is TGCAGTGCTCAGAGACTAGATGGGGGGTTCTTC.

The chain is built from TRBV19 and TRBJ1-2; D ambiguous. Germline V gene lookup returns CDR1 LNHDA and CDR2 SQIVND (reference sequence). The CDR3 is made up of 13 amino acids. V lost 5 bases and J lost 5, with 12 bases in between. In nucleotides, the CDR3 is TGTGCCAGTAGTCGGGAGACTACATATGGCTACACCTTC. The encoded protein is CASSRETTYGYTF. The variable domain in full, with the rest retrieved from reference TRBV19 and TRBJ1-2, is DGGITQSPKYLFRKEGQNVTLSCEQNLNHDAMYWYRQDPGQGLRLIYYSQIVNDFQKGDIAEGYSVSREKKESFPLTVTSAQKNPTAFYLCASSRETTYGYTFGSGTRLTVV.

As DNA, the CDR3 is TGCGCCAGCAGTCCTCCGGGACAGGCGAACACCGGGGAGCTGTTTTTT. It encodes CASSPPGQANTGELFF. The J gene is TRBJ2-2, the V gene TRBV4-1; TRBD1 agrees at 8 bases. Germline V CDR1 and CDR2: MGHRA, YSYEKL. The CDR3 has 16 amino acids. Germline trimming cut 6 bases from V and 0 bases from J; bases unmatched to any gene: 6.

This chain joins TRBV21-1 and TRBJ2-7; the table's TRBD1 call for D was not verified on the DNA. TRBV21-1 is annotated as a pseudogene. The CDR3 is 11 residues long. CDR3 DNA: TGTGCCAGCAGTCACATCTACGAGCAGTACTTC. It codes for CASSHIYEQYF.

V usage is TRBV5-1 and J usage is TRBJ2-7; the match to TRBD1 covers 8 bases. The CDR3 runs to 13 residues. The V and J ends lost 5 bases and 6 bases, in that order; junction bases with no gene match: 7. Per germline, CDR1 SGHRS and CDR2 YFSETQ. The CDR3 region is CASRPGQEGEQYF. CDR3 sequence (DNA): TGCGCCAGCAGGCCGGGACAGGAAGGCGAGCAGTACTTC.

CDR3 residues: CASSLVPSPMNTEAFF. CDR3 DNA sequence: TGCGCCAGCAGCTTGGTCCCTAGCCCTATGAACACTGAAGCTTTCTTT. The V call is TRBV5-1, the J call TRBJ1-1; D is undetermined. Germline CDR1 is SGHRS and CDR2 is YFSETQ. This CDR3 region has 16 residues. V was shortened by 0 bases and J by 0 bases, with 12 bases between the two germline ends.

The CDR3 nucleotides are TGTGCCAGCAGCTACGCCTACGAGCAGTACTTC. Its protein product is CASSYAYEQYF. The rearrangement joins TRBV21-1 to TRBJ2-7. TRBV21-1 is a listed pseudogene. The length of the CDR3 is 11 residues.

CDR3 DNA: TGTGCCAGTAGTATTCAGAGTCAGGCTGAGCAGTACTTC. Translation: CASSIQSQAEQYF. This chain links TRBV19 with TRBJ2-7; D gene unclear. The CDR3 totals 13 residues. The germline V gene has CDR1 LNHDA and CDR2 SQIVND (reference sequence). V was shortened by 3 bases and J by 7 bases, with 13 bases between the two germline ends.

This chain joins TRBV13 and TRBJ2-1; D not certain. The germline V and J ends were trimmed by 0 bases and 2 bases, with 11 bases remaining between them. Germline values: CDR1 PRHDT, CDR2 FYEKMQ (reference sequence). The CDR3 sequence is 16 residues long. CDR3 in amino acids: CASSLGGRLTYNEQFF. CDR3 DNA: TGTGCCAGCAGCTTAGGGGGCAGGCTAACCTACAATGAGCAGTTCTTC.

The chain uses TRBV7-2 and TRBJ2-1; D possibly uses TRBD1 or TRBD2 (6 bases each). The CDR3 has 14 residues. The germline V gene encodes CDR1 SGHTA and CDR2 FQGNSA. The V and J ends lost 5 bases and 3 bases respectively, with 11 bases between them. As DNA, the CDR3 is TGTGCCAGCAGCGAACAGGGACTCTACAATGAGCAGTTCTTC. Amino acids: CASSEQGLYNEQFF. Looking up the rest from reference TRBV7-2 and TRBJ2-1 gives the full variable domain: GAGVSQSPSNKVTEKGKDVELRCDPISGHTALYWYRQSLGQGLEFLIYFQGNSAPDKSGLPSDRFSAERTGGSVSTLTIQRTQQEDSAVYLCASSEQGLYNEQFFGPGTRLTVL.

V is TRBV7-9 and J is TRBJ2-3; 8 positions agree with TRBD1. The CDR3 totals 16 residues. V lost 2 bases to trimming and J lost 2 bases; unmatched junction nucleotides: 6. Germline CDR1 is SEHNR and CDR2 is FQNEAQ (reference sequence). The CDR3 protein is CASSLLRDRITDTQYF. As DNA, the CDR3 is TGTGCCAGCAGCTTATTACGGGACAGGATCACAGATACGCAGTATTTT.

This clone was observed once. The same CDR3 is also encoded by other DNA sequences in this sample. The chain couples TRBV29-1 to TRBJ2-1; tentative D call: TRBD2 (6 bases). Trimming removed 4 bases from V and 5 bases from J, with 9 bases in between. Germline CDR1 and CDR2: SQVTM and ANQGSEA. This CDR3 has 12 residues. CDR3 DNA: TGCAGCGTTGGGCGGGGCCACAATGAGCAGTTCTTC. Translated, it gives CSVGRGHNEQFF.

In this sample, this clone turned up once. The V and J genes are TRBV30 and TRBJ1-2; TRBD1 aligns across 7 bases. CDR1 and CDR2 from the germline V gene are GTSNPN and SVGIG (reference sequence). V lost 2 bases to trimming and J lost 4 bases; unmatched junction nucleotides: 19. There are 18 residues in the CDR3. The CDR3 region is CAWSPNTPRQGDIYGYTF. The CDR3 region has the DNA TGTGCCTGGAGTCCAAACACCCCGAGACAGGGAGACATCTATGGCTACACCTTC. The whole variable domain, remainder taken from reference TRBV30 and TRBJ1-2, is SQTIHQWPATLVQPVGSPLSLECTVEGTSNPNLYWYRQAAGRGLQLLFYSVGIGQISSEVPQNLSASRPQDRQFILSSKKLLLSDSGFYLCAWSPNTPRQGDIYGYTFGSGTRLTVV.

The CDR3 DNA follows: TGTGCCAGTAGTATAGAGAACGGGGCCATGAACACTGAAGCTTTCTTT. Its protein product is CASSIENGAMNTEAFF. V usage is TRBV19 and J usage is TRBJ1-1; D is possibly TRBD1 (5 bases). Deletions cut 0 bases from V and 0 bases from J, with 11 bases between. This CDR3 contains 16 residues. Germline lookup yields CDR1 LNHDA and CDR2 SQIVND (reference sequence). Drawing the rest from reference TRBV19 and TRBJ1-1, the complete variable domain is DGGITQSPKYLFRKEGQNVTLSCEQNLNHDAMYWYRQDPGQGLRLIYYSQIVNDFQKGDIAEGYSVSREKKESFPLTVTSAQKNPTAFYLCASSIENGAMNTEAFFGQGTRLTVV.

The V call is TRBV1, the J call TRBJ1-1. TRBV1 is shown as a pseudogene. This CDR3 spans 16 amino acids. The chain's CDR3 is CTSSQAPGGCATEAFF. The CDR3 DNA reads as TGCACCAGCAGCCAGGCCCCCGGCGGCTGTGCCACTGAAGCTTTCTTT.

The J gene is TRBJ2-1, the V gene TRBV7-9, with TRBD1 matching over 10 bases. The trim removed 5 bases at V and 0 bases at J, leaving 7 bases unmatched. Germline V gives CDR1 SEHNR, CDR2 FQNEAQ (reference sequence). The CDR3 is 17 residues long. CDR3 region: CASSPRTGGGSYNEQFF. DNA for the CDR3: TGTGCCAGCAGCCCGCGGACAGGGGGGGGCTCCTACAATGAGCAGTTCTTC.

This chain links TRBV2 with TRBJ2-1, with 12 bases matching TRBD2. V dropped 0 bases and J dropped 2; count of bases not matched to a gene: 8. The CDR3 sequence is 19 residues long. Per germline, CDR1 SNHLY and CDR2 FYNNEI. The CDR3 loop is CASSEAALWTSGTYNEQFF. The DNA of the CDR3 is TGTGCCAGCAGTGAAGCGGCACTATGGACTAGCGGGACCTACAATGAGCAGTTCTTC.

J is TRBJ1-1 and V is TRBV6-1, with D maybe TRBD1 (5 bases). Looked up from germline, CDR1 is MNHNS and CDR2 is SASEGT. The CDR3 runs 13 residues. V lost 10 bases, J lost 0 bases, and 12 bases lay in between. The CDR3 spells CATRQNMNTEAFF. CDR3 DNA: TGTGCCACCCGACAGAACATGAACACTGAAGCTTTCTTT.

The V and J genes are TRBV9 and TRBJ2-7, with D unresolved. Germline V gives CDR1 SGDLS, CDR2 YYNGEE. This CDR3 comprises 15 residues. V was cut by 0 bases and J by 3 bases, with 13 bases left in between. CDR3 loop: CASSVGVGAGYEQYF. The CDR3 DNA follows: TGTGCCAGCAGCGTAGGTGTGGGCGCCGGCTACGAGCAGTACTTC.

This clone was picked up one time. Different DNA sequences within this sample yield the same CDR3. The chain joins TRBV18 to TRBJ1-4, with no clear D. In germline, CDR1 is KGHSH, CDR2 LQKENI. V was pared by 3 bases and J by 0 bases, with 8 bases between. The CDR3 loop spans 15 amino acids. CDR3 coding DNA: TGTGCCAGCTCACCCCGGAGGTCAACTAATGAAAAACTGTTTTTT. Its protein is CASSPRRSTNEKLFF.

V and J are TRBV5-4 and TRBJ2-7; 7 nucleotides align to TRBD1. Germline CDR1 SGHNT, CDR2 YYREEE (reference sequence). V shed 0 bases and J 2 bases; nucleotides not matched to a gene: 11. CDR3 length equals 17 residues. This CDR3 reads CASSLAGGGQSPYEQYF. The DNA for the CDR3 is TGTGCCAGCAGCTTGGCAGGTGGGGGACAGTCCCCCTACGAGCAGTACTTC.

Turning to this clone: Other nucleotide sequences from this sample produce the same CDR3. This chain joins TRBV6-5 and TRBJ2-5; D gene uncertain. Germline V lookup: CDR1 MNHEY, CDR2 SVGAGI. This CDR3 has 11 amino acids. Trimming removed 6 bases from V and 7 bases from J, with 9 bases in between. The CDR3 loop is CASSSVGTQYF. As DNA, the CDR3 is TGTGCCAGCAGCTCCGTTGGGACCCAGTACTTC.

V is TRBV28 and J is TRBJ2-1; D is ambiguous. The germline V gene encodes CDR1 MDHEN and CDR2 SYDVKM. This CDR3 is 17 amino acids long. Trimming took 6 bases from V and 0 from J, leaving 18 bases between them. DNA for the CDR3: TGTGCCAGCAGCAAGGACCGTTGGTCAAGCTCCTACAATGAGCAGTTCTTC. Protein product: CASSKDRWSSSYNEQFF.

This clone is a singleton in its sample. This chain joins TRBV18 and TRBJ2-7, with D hard to call. CDR3 size: 13 residues. Germline CDR1 and CDR2: KGHSH and LQKENI. The ends were cut back, 3 bases at V and 3 bases at J, with 9 bases in the middle. The CDR3 loop is CASSPWQDYEQYF. CDR3 bases: TGTGCCAGCTCACCGTGGCAGGACTACGAGCAGTACTTC.

The chain recombines TRBV2 with TRBJ1-6; tentative D call: TRBD1 (5 bases). Trimming cost V 5 bases and J 5 bases, with 13 bases left between them. This CDR3 contains 15 residues. Germline V lookup: CDR1 SNHLY, CDR2 FYNNEI. In nucleotides, the CDR3 is TGTGCCAGCAGTCCCCGGGGACCTAATAATTCACCCCTCCACTTT. It encodes CASSPRGPNNSPLHF.

This clone showed up just once. The V and J genes are TRBV6-7 and TRBJ2-2, with D possibly matching TRBD2 (6 bases). TRBV6-7 is an ORF, and what it does is uncertain. V was cut by 8 bases and J by 4 bases, with 14 bases left in between. The length of the CDR3 is 14 residues. CDR3 sequence (DNA): TGTGCCAGCTTGCGGCGGGATTTCACCGGGGAGCTGTTTTTT. Translated: CASLRRDFTGELFF.

The gene calls are TRBV5-4 and TRBJ2-2; 8 nucleotides line up with TRBD1. Trimming removed 6 bases from V and 0 bases from J; junction bases left unmatched: 7. The CDR3 sequence is 16 residues long. In germline, CDR1 is SGHNT, CDR2 YYREEE (reference sequence). This CDR3 reads CASTAGTGSNTGELFF. The CDR3 region has the DNA TGTGCCAGCACTGCCGGGACAGGATCGAACACCGGGGAGCTGTTTTTT. Full variable domain (missing parts from reference TRBV5-4 and TRBJ2-2): ETGVTQSPTHLIKTRGQQVTLRCSSQSGHNTVSWYQQALGQGPQFIFQYYREEENGRGNFPPRFSGLQFPNYSSELNVNALELDDSALYLCASTAGTGSNTGELFFGEGSRLTVL.

This chain connects TRBV7-9 to TRBJ2-3, with D maybe TRBD2 (5 bases). The V end was cut by 5 bases, the J end by 13 bases, with 16 bases between. Germline lookup yields CDR1 SEHNR and CDR2 FQNEAQ (reference sequence). This CDR3 has 12 amino acids. CDR3 in amino acids: CASSTTTPREYF. The CDR3 DNA follows: TGTGCCAGCAGCACGACTACACCCCGGGAGTATTTT.